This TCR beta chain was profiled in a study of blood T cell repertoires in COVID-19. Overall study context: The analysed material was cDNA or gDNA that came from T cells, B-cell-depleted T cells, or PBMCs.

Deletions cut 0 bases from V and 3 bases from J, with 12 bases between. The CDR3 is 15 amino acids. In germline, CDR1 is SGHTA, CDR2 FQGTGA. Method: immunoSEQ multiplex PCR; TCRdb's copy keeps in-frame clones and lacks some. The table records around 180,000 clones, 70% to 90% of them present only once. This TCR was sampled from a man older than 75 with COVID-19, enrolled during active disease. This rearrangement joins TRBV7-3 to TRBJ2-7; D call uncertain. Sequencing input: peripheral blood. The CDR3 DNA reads TGTGCCAGCAGCTTAACACGGAGTAGAATCTACGAGCAGTACTTC. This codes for CASSLTRSRIYEQYF.